The clone carrying this TCR beta chain was counted once. The sample comes from a study of cytomegalovirus exposure and HLA in healthy donors. Study details: Out of around 360 genotyped donors, less than 85% belonged to the Caucasian-associated ancestry cluster.

This PCR relied on a set of 60 Vbeta primers and 13 Jbeta primers. TCRdb's copy holds only in-frame clones and misses some; the assay was immunoSEQ multiplex PCR. The sample has 60,000 to 95,000 clones; 84% are singletons. Sequences were obtained from PBMCs. This sequence was found in a man aged 70-80 years in good health and CMV-seropositive.

In DNA form, the CDR3 reads TGTGCCAGCAGCATGCAACAGGGATTGGGTTCACCCCTCCACTTT. This gives the protein CASSMQQGLGSPLHF. The chain carries TRBV6-5 and TRBJ1-6, with D perhaps matching TRBD1 (6 bases). Germline-derived CDR1 and CDR2 are MNHEY and SVGAGI. There are 15 residues in the CDR3. V was trimmed by 6 bases and J by 9 bases, leaving 18 bases between them.